The 2 T cell receptor beta chains below all came from one sample that was sequenced in a study of blood T cell repertoires in COVID-19. Profiled with immunoSEQ multiplex PCR; TCRdb holds only in-frame clones, not every one. Of under 45,000 clones listed, around 86% are singletons. The sequenced material came from peripheral blood. The receptors shown here come from a man aged 55-75 years with active COVID-19.

The chain recombines TRBV2 with TRBJ1-6; TRBD1 agrees at 10 bases. Germline CDR1 and CDR2: SNHLY and FYNNEI. This CDR3 spans 15 amino acids. J was trimmed by 7 bases and V by 6 bases; bases with no gene match: 6. The CDR3: CASSRQGAWNSPLHF. As DNA, the CDR3 is TGTGCCAGCAGCCGACAGGGGGCATGGAATTCACCCCTCCACTTT.

The V and J genes are TRBV11-2 and TRBJ2-3; no firm D call. The CDR3 loop spans 13 amino acids. Germline CDR1 SGHAT, CDR2 FQNNGV. V was shortened by 4 bases and J by 2 bases, with 7 bases between the two germline ends. The CDR3: CASSSSNTDTQYF. The CDR3 DNA sequence: TGTGCCAGCAGCTCGAGTAACACAGATACGCAGTATTTT.